Below, 21 T cell receptor beta chains from the same sample are listed, as sequenced in a study of siplizumab effects on memory and regulatory T cells. TCRdb keeps only in-frame clones here, not all; method: immunoSEQ multiplex PCR. The table records about 100,000 clones, just over 90% of them present only once. The sample taken for sequencing was Tregs sorted from blood. The receptors were gathered from a human donor in good health.

CDR3 in amino acids: CASSSSWLAGKQTQYF. The CDR3 bases are TGTGCCAGCAGCTCTAGCTGGCTAGCGGGAAAGCAAACGCAGTATTTT. The chain recombines TRBV7-9 with TRBJ2-3; TRBD2 matches 9 bases. V gave up 4 bases and J gave up 9 bases; unmatched junction bases: 14. The CDR3 runs 16 residues. Germline-derived CDR1 and CDR2 are SEHNR and FQNEAQ (reference sequence).

The chain joins TRBV29-1 to TRBJ2-7; D is uncertain. Germline V lookup: CDR1 SQVTM, CDR2 ANQGSEA. CDR3 length: 13 residues. V was pared by 3 bases and J by 0 bases, with 9 bases between. The CDR3 nucleotides read TGCAGCGTTGAGCAGGCCAGCTCCTACGAGCAGTACTTC. Amino acids: CSVEQASSYEQYF.

The chain couples TRBV18 to TRBJ2-7, with D perhaps matching TRBD2 (6 bases). Trimming stripped 1 base from V and 4 bases from J, with 11 bases between. Germline V gene lookup returns CDR1 KGHSH and CDR2 LQKENI. CDR3 length: 14 amino acids. Here the CDR3 reads CASSPQGLKYEQYF. The CDR3, as DNA: TGTGCCAGCTCACCACAGGGACTTAAGTACGAGCAGTACTTC.

The V gene is TRBV7-8, the J gene TRBJ1-5, with D tentatively TRBD1 (5 bases). Germline assignment: CDR1 SGHVS and CDR2 FQNEAQ. The CDR3 sequence is 19 residues long. The ends were cut back, 1 base at V and 1 base at J, with 20 bases in the middle. In nucleotides, the CDR3 is TGTGCCAGCAGCTTAGAGCACAAGGTCCCAAGGGGAAGCAATCAGCCCCAGCATTTT. This translates into CASSLEHKVPRGSNQPQHF.

The rearrangement links TRBV5-1 to TRBJ2-1; 9 bases line up with TRBD2. This CDR3 contains 15 residues. Trimming took 0 bases from V and 8 from J; bases not matched to a gene: 6. CDR1 and CDR2 (germline): SGHRS, YFSETQ. In DNA form, the CDR3 reads TGCGCCAGCAGCTTGGGACTAGCGGCTGTACATGAGCAGTTCTTC. Its protein product is CASSLGLAAVHEQFF.

V gene TRBV20-1 combines with J gene TRBJ2-5, with D perhaps matching TRBD1 or TRBD2 (5 bases each). Germline assignment: CDR1 DFQATT and CDR2 SNEGSKA (reference sequence). The germline V and J ends were trimmed by 6 bases and 5 bases, with 10 bases remaining between them. This CDR3 spans 11 amino acids. The CDR3 nucleotides are TGCAGTGCGGCTAGGGACGAGACCCAGTACTTC. As protein: CSAARDETQYF.

This rearrangement joins TRBV4-2 to TRBJ2-5; either TRBD1 or TRBD2 may supply D (6 bases each). The ends were cut back, 8 bases at V and 2 bases at J, with 12 bases in the middle. CDR1 is LGHNA and CDR2 is YNFKEQ in the germline V gene. There are 13 residues in the CDR3. In DNA form, the CDR3 reads TGTGCCAGCGCGGGGCAGGGGCAAGAGACCCAGTACTTC. It codes for CASAGQGQETQYF.

The V gene is TRBV5-1, the J gene TRBJ1-6, with D unclear. CDR3 size: 13 residues. The V end lost 5 bases, the J end lost 7 bases, and 10 bases lay between the germline ends. Germline loops: CDR1 SGHRS, CDR2 YFSETQ. CDR3 loop: CASSSDPNSPLHF. The CDR3 bases are TGCGCCAGCAGTTCGGACCCGAATTCACCCCTCCACTTT.

Turning to this clone: Mismatch with germline at one junction end may stem from a read error. J is TRBJ2-7 and V is TRBV28; 13 bases align to TRBD2. This CDR3 region has 16 residues. The V gene's germline CDR1 is MDHEN and CDR2 SYDVKM. The CDR3 DNA reads TGTGCCAGCAGGCCACTAGCGGGAGGGTACTCCCACGAGCAGTACTTC. Translated, it gives CASRPLAGGYSHEQYF.

This chain links TRBV5-4 with TRBJ2-3; TRBD2 matches 8 bases. Unmatched junction bases numbered 9, after V lost 3 bases and J lost 6 bases. This CDR3 is built from 15 residues. Germline CDR1 is SGHNT and CDR2 is YYREEE (reference sequence). CDR3: CASSWSGRGIDTQYF. Here the CDR3 DNA reads TGTGCCAGCAGCTGGAGCGGGAGAGGCATCGATACGCAGTATTTT.

The gene calls are TRBV18 and TRBJ2-7; TRBD2 might be the D (5 bases). The V and J ends lost 8 bases and 1 base respectively, with 9 bases between them. CDR3 length: 12 residues. Germline V gene lookup returns CDR1 KGHSH and CDR2 LQKENI. The CDR3 DNA reads as TGTGCCAGCGCCGGACTTTCCTACGAGCAGTACTTC. Its protein is CASAGLSYEQYF.

The chain links TRBV11-2 to TRBJ2-3; 8 bases agree with TRBD2. The length of the CDR3 is 15 residues. V shed 5 bases, J shed 2 bases, and the junction held 6 bases outside the gene matches. Per the germline V gene, CDR1 is SGHAT and CDR2 is FQNNGV. The CDR3 here is CASSRGLVDTDTQYF. In DNA form, the CDR3 reads TGTGCCAGCAGCCGGGGACTAGTGGACACAGATACGCAGTATTTT.

V gene TRBV19 combines with J gene TRBJ1-5, with D unresolved. The CDR3 extends over 15 amino acids. V was clipped by 6 bases and J by 0 bases, with 12 bases between them. The germline CDR1 and CDR2 sequences are LNHDA and SQIVND (reference sequence). CDR3 in amino acids: CASRMAGNSNQPQHF. CDR3 in DNA: TGTGCCAGTAGAATGGCGGGTAATAGCAATCAGCCCCAGCATTTT. Full variable domain (remainder filled in from reference TRBV19 and TRBJ1-5): DGGITQSPKYLFRKEGQNVTLSCEQNLNHDAMYWYRQDPGQGLRLIYYSQIVNDFQKGDIAEGYSVSREKKESFPLTVTSAQKNPTAFYLCASRMAGNSNQPQHFGDGTRLSIL.

The rearrangement uses TRBV23-1 and TRBJ2-7; D uncertain. TRBV23-1 is placed among ORFs of uncertain function. The ends were cut back, 1 base at V and 3 bases at J, with 13 bases in the middle. CDR3 length: 15 amino acids. The CDR3 region is CASSQWLWAVYEQYF. CDR3 coding DNA: TGCGCCAGCAGTCAATGGCTATGGGCGGTCTACGAGCAGTACTTC.

The V gene is TRBV29-1, the J gene TRBJ2-7; D remains unclear. CDR3 length: 11 amino acids. Per the germline V gene, CDR1 is SQVTM and CDR2 is ANQGSEA. V was cut by 4 bases and J by 5 bases, with 9 bases left in between. The CDR3 loop is CSVVHSDEQYF. CDR3 sequence (DNA): TGCAGCGTTGTGCACTCGGACGAGCAGTACTTC.

V usage is TRBV5-1 and J usage is TRBJ2-1; D is perhaps TRBD2 (6 bases). The germline CDR1 and CDR2 sequences are SGHRS and YFSETQ. The CDR3 runs 15 residues. V was clipped by 4 bases and J by 1 base, with 12 bases between them. CDR3 residues: CASSGGTASYNEQFF. The DNA of the CDR3 is TGCGCCAGCAGCGGAGGGACTGCATCCTACAATGAGCAGTTCTTC.

The V gene is TRBV5-1, the J gene TRBJ2-5; 7 bases match TRBD2. V shed 6 bases and J 4 bases; nucleotides not matched to a gene: 12. Looked up from germline, CDR1 is SGHRS and CDR2 is YFSETQ. The CDR3 extends over 15 amino acids. The CDR3 reads CASKRGAGVGETQYF. The DNA of the CDR3 is TGCGCCAGCAAACGGGGCGCGGGAGTCGGAGAGACCCAGTACTTC. The full variable domain, in which reference TRBV5-1 and TRBJ2-5 provide the parts outside the CDR3, is KAGVTQTPRYLIKTRGQQVTLSCSPISGHRSVSWYQQTPGQGLQFLFEYFSETQRNKGNFPGRFSGRQFSNSRSEMNVSTLELGDSALYLCASKRGAGVGETQYFGPGTRLLVL.

This chain connects TRBV18 to TRBJ1-1, with 7 bases fitting TRBD1. V lost 3 bases and J lost 3; bases outside the gene matches: 22. Germline CDR1 KGHSH, CDR2 LQKENI. This CDR3 is built from 20 residues. The DNA of the CDR3 is TGTGCCAGCTCACCGGGATGGGGTAGGGGGCGAATAAATTTGGACACTGAAGCTTTCTTT. Translating it yields CASSPGWGRGRINLDTEAFF.

In this sample, this clone turned up once. This sequence joins TRBV6-5 and TRBJ1-2; no clear D. V was pared by 6 bases and J by 0 bases, with 14 bases between. CDR3 length equals 15 residues. From germline, CDR1 is MNHEY and CDR2 SVGAGI. This CDR3 is CASRLGQETNYGYTF. The CDR3 region has the DNA TGTGCCAGCAGGCTTGGCCAGGAGACTAACTATGGCTACACCTTC.

A single count supports this clone. The chain carries TRBV15 and TRBJ2-7; the match to TRBD1 covers 7 bases. The germline CDR1 and CDR2 sequences are LNHNV and YYDKDF (reference sequence). The CDR3 contains 15 residues. J was trimmed by 3 bases and V by 5 bases; bases with no gene match: 10. CDR3 residues: CATSFGSGTVYEQYF. The CDR3 DNA is TGTGCCACCAGCTTCGGATCCGGGACAGTCTACGAGCAGTACTTC.

The chain combines TRBV2 with TRBJ1-5; unclear D gene. Germline V lookup: CDR1 SNHLY, CDR2 FYNNEI. With 8 bases removed from V and 0 bases from J, the gap between germline ends came to 8 bases. CDR3 length: 13 amino acids. DNA of the CDR3: TGTGCCAGCGGTGCCGGTAGCAATCAGCCCCAGCATTTT. This translates into CASGAGSNQPQHF.